This T cell receptor beta chain was captured by sequencing in a study of blood T cell repertoires in COVID-19. About the study: Acute-phase and convalescent COVID-19 samples originated in the United States, Italy and Spain. T cells, B-cell-depleted T cells, or PBMCs provided the cDNA or gDNA that served as material.

The CDR3 has 14 residues. The germline V gene encodes CDR1 MNHEY and CDR2 SVGAGI. V was trimmed by 10 bases and J by 2 bases, leaving 16 bases between them. Clones were read by immunoSEQ multiplex PCR, and TCRdb kept only the in-frame ones, dropping some. Among under 150,000 clones listed, around four fifths were seen once. The study counted Cohort 3 donors as recovered given two negative PCRs, clearance, or symptom resolution. Sample: PBMCs or T cells enriched from blood (not recorded which). The chain joins TRBV6-5 to TRBJ2-3, with D unclear. The sequence was obtained from a woman in her thirties or forties who had recovered from COVID-19. The CDR3: CATKIATDTDTQYF. For the CDR3, the DNA is TGTGCCACCAAGATAGCTACCGACACAGATACGCAGTATTTT.